These 16 T cell receptor beta chains share one sample of origin, sequenced in a study of CD8 T cells in Susac syndrome. Reverse transcription of about 0.45 to 1 ug RNA was performed with random hexamers. One entry per CDR3 protein, called by TCRdb with MiXCR from the immunoSEQ multiplex PCR reads. The table has about 200,000 distinct CDR3 sequences, around 95% seen once; the top ten hold 0.093%. Sequencing input: CD4+ T cells from PBMCs. These receptors came from a human donor with multiple sclerosis.

The V and J genes are TRBV15 and TRBJ2-6, with D perhaps TRBD1 (5 bases). Trimming pared 5 bases from V and 2 bases from J, leaving 10 bases between. The CDR3 consists of 15 residues. Germline V gene data show CDR1 as LNHNV and CDR2 as YYDKDF (reference sequence). CDR3 residues: CATSGADTGANVLTF. The CDR3 DNA is TGTGCCACCAGCGGGGCGGACACTGGGGCCAACGTCCTGACTTTC.

The V gene is TRBV9, the J gene TRBJ2-5; 7 bases line up with TRBD2. Germline-derived CDR1 and CDR2 are SGDLS and YYNGEE. V gave up 7 bases and J gave up 1 base; unmatched junction bases: 4. This CDR3 contains 13 residues. In nucleotides, the CDR3 is TGTGCCAGCTCGCGGGGGACCCAAGAGACCCAGTACTTC. Translating gives CASSRGTQETQYF.

The chain combines TRBV29-1 with TRBJ1-4; D gene uncertain. The CDR3 consists of 14 residues. Germline V gene lookup returns CDR1 SQVTM and CDR2 ANQGSEA. Trimming removed 5 bases at V and 0 bases at J, with 10 bases between. The CDR3 bases are TGCAGCGTTCCGTCCGATGCAACTAATGAAAAACTGTTTTTT. Its protein product is CSVPSDATNEKLFF.

The chain combines TRBV20-1 with TRBJ1-2, with TRBD1 as a possible D gene (6 bases). The V end was cut by 1 base, the J end by 4 bases, with 13 bases between. This CDR3 has 14 amino acids. Germline loops: CDR1 DFQATT, CDR2 SNEGSKA (reference sequence). CDR3 amino acids: CSARGDRGGYGYTF. The CDR3 DNA reads TGCAGTGCTAGAGGGGATCGAGGGGGCTATGGCTACACCTTC.

The chain combines TRBV7-8 with TRBJ2-5, with a tentative D call TRBD2 (5 bases). Germline V gene data show CDR1 as SGHVS and CDR2 as FQNEAQ. CDR3 length: 13 amino acids. V was shortened by 1 base and J by 5 bases, with 8 bases between the two germline ends. The DNA of the CDR3 is TGTGCCAGCAGCTTAGGAACGGGGGAGACCCAGTACTTC. Translation gives CASSLGTGETQYF. Full variable domain (remainder filled in from reference TRBV7-8 and TRBJ2-5): GAGVSQSPRYKVAKRGQDVALRCDPISGHVSLFWYQQALGQGPEFLTYFQNEAQLDKSGLPSDRFFAERPEGSVSTLKIQRTQQEDSAVYLCASSLGTGETQYFGPGTRLLVL.

V is TRBV27 and J is TRBJ1-2; weak D call: TRBD1 (5 bases). CDR1 MNHEY and CDR2 SMNVEV come from the germline V gene (reference sequence). The CDR3 extends over 14 amino acids. V was cut by 1 base and J by 6 bases, with 12 bases left in between. The CDR3 loop is CASSLLGGVDGYTF. CDR3 nucleotide sequence: TGTGCCAGCAGTTTATTAGGAGGGGTCGATGGCTACACCTTC.

The rearrangement links TRBV10-3 to TRBJ2-1; D is possibly TRBD1 or TRBD2 (5 bases each). V was pared by 4 bases and J by 8 bases, with 12 bases between. The CDR3 is made up of 13 amino acids. The germline CDR1 and CDR2 sequences are ENHRY and SYGVKD. CDR3 sequence (DNA): TGTGCCATCAGTGGGAAGGGGACGGATGAGCAGTTCTTC. Protein product: CAISGKGTDEQFF.

The chain combines TRBV29-1 with TRBJ2-5; D ambiguous. This CDR3 region has 11 residues. V was shortened by 4 bases and J by 4 bases, with 7 bases between the two germline ends. The V gene's germline CDR1 is SQVTM and CDR2 ANQGSEA. The CDR3 spells CSVGVGETQYF. In nucleotides, the CDR3 is TGCAGCGTTGGGGTCGGAGAGACCCAGTACTTC.

This clonotype has just one count. The CDR3 sequence: CASSQDFVFYGYTF. CDR3 bases: TGTGCCAGCAGCCAAGATTTTGTGTTCTATGGCTACACCTTC. V usage is TRBV3-1 and J usage is TRBJ1-2; D gene ambiguous. V dropped 0 bases and J dropped 4 bases, with 9 bases sitting between them. CDR1 LGHDT and CDR2 YNNKEL come from the germline V gene (reference sequence). The CDR3 is 14 amino acids. Supplemented by reference TRBV3-1 and TRBJ1-2, the full variable domain reads DTAVSQTPKYLVTQMGNDKSIKCEQNLGHDTMYWYKQDSKKFLKIMFSYNNKELIINETVPNRFSPKSPDKAHLNLHINSLELGDSAVYFCASSQDFVFYGYTFGSGTRLTVV.

The CDR3 sequence: CASSLGRGNSPLHF. CDR3 nucleotides: TGTGCCAGCAGCCTGGGGAGGGGAAACTCACCCCTCCACTTT. The chain combines TRBV13 with TRBJ1-6; D is possibly TRBD1 (5 bases). V was shortened by 5 bases and J by 10 bases, with 15 bases between the two germline ends. The CDR3 contains 14 residues. Germline lookup yields CDR1 PRHDT and CDR2 FYEKMQ (reference sequence).

This clonotype has only a few counts. The genes are TRBV5-1 and TRBJ2-1; D is possibly TRBD1 (6 bases). This CDR3 region has 15 residues. V lost 6 bases, J lost 0 bases, and 13 bases lay in between. The germline V gene has CDR1 SGHRS and CDR2 YFSETQ. The CDR3 sequence is CASTNGQSSYNEQFF. Written as DNA, the CDR3 is TGCGCCAGCACCAACGGACAGAGCTCCTACAATGAGCAGTTCTTC.

This chain joins TRBV30 and TRBJ2-6; D gene unclear. Germline V CDR1 and CDR2: GTSNPN, SVGIG (reference sequence). With 2 bases removed from V and 0 bases from J, the gap between germline ends came to 5 bases. CDR3 length: 14 residues. CDR3 DNA: TGTGCCTGGAGTCTTGGCTCTGGGGCCAACGTCCTGACTTTC. Amino acid sequence: CAWSLGSGANVLTF.

The chain carries TRBV7-9 and TRBJ1-1, with D maybe TRBD1 (6 bases). The CDR3 runs to 15 residues. The V gene lost 5 bases and the J gene lost 4 bases, with 17 bases spanning the gap. Germline V gene sequence: CDR1 SEHNR, CDR2 FQNEAQ (reference sequence). CDR3 amino acids: CASSPLGGMGTEAFF. In DNA, the CDR3 is TGTGCCAGCAGCCCACTAGGGGGTATGGGCACTGAAGCTTTCTTT.

This clonotype was seen only once. This chain's CDR3 is CSAYGDVGTDTQYF. The DNA for the CDR3 is TGCAGTGCCTATGGAGACGTAGGCACAGATACGCAGTATTTT. The genes are TRBV20-1 and TRBJ2-3; no firm D call. V dropped 6 bases and J dropped 1 base, with 14 bases sitting between them. The CDR3 extends over 14 amino acids. In germline, CDR1 is DFQATT, CDR2 SNEGSKA (reference sequence).

The V gene is TRBV2, the J gene TRBJ1-5; unclear D gene. V was cut by 6 bases and J by 3 bases, with 12 bases left in between. This CDR3 is built from 14 residues. Germline CDR1 reads SNHLY; CDR2 reads FYNNEI. The CDR3 reads CASRWTGSNQPQHF. CDR3 nucleotides: TGTGCCAGCAGATGGACGGGGTCCAATCAGCCCCAGCATTTT.

The genes are TRBV20-1 and TRBJ1-6; 8 bases align to TRBD1. CDR1 is DFQATT, CDR2 SNEGSKA, per germline (reference sequence). The CDR3 sequence is 14 residues long. V lost 7 bases and J lost 8; bases outside the gene matches: 10. CDR3 residues: CSVRQGTGDSPLHF. The CDR3 DNA sequence: TGCAGTGTCCGACAAGGGACAGGTGATTCACCCCTCCACTTT.